This entry concerns a single T cell receptor (beta chain). This CDR3 has 15 amino acids. Trimming took 1 base from V and 2 from J, leaving 11 bases between them. From germline, CDR1 is SGHVS and CDR2 FQNEAQ. These data come from a study of T cell responses to AZD1222 COVID-19 vaccine. Sequenced by immunoSEQ multiplex PCR; TCRdb stores in-frame clones only, minus some. Of about 130,000 clones in the sample, about nine tenths were seen once. The specimen comprised peripheral blood, sampled 28 days after the second AZD1222 dose. V usage is TRBV7-8 and J usage is TRBJ1-1; a possible D gene is TRBD1 (5 bases). This clonotype originated in an adult who received the AZD1222 COVID-19 vaccine. CDR3 in DNA: TGTGCCAGCAGCTTAGTGGCAGGGAAAAACACTGAAGCTTTCTTT. Translation: CASSLVAGKNTEAFF.